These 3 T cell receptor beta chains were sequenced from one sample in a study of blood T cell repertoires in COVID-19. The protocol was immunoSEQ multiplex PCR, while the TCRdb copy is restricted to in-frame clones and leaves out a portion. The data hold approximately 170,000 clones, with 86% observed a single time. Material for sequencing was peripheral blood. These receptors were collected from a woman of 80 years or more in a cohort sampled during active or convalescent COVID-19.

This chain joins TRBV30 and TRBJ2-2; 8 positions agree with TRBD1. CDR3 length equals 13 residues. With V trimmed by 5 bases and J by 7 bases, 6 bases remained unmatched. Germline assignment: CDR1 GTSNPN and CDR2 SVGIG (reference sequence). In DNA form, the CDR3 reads TGTGCCTGGCGACAGGGGCGGGGCGGGGAGCTGTTTTTT. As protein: CAWRQGRGGELFF.

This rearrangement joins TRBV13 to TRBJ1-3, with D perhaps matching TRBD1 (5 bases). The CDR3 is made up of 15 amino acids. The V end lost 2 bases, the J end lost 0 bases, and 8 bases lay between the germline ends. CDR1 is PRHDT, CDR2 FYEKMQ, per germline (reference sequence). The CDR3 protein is CASSLQGPSGNTIYF. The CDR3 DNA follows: TGTGCCAGCAGCTTACAGGGCCCCTCTGGAAACACCATATATTTT.

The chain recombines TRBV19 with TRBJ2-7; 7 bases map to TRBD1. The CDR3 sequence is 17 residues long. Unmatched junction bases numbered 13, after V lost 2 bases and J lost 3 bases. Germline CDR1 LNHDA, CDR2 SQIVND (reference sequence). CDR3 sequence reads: CASSIRDSPRGSYEQYF. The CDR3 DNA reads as TGTGCCAGTAGTATACGGGACAGCCCACGCGGTAGCTACGAGCAGTACTTC. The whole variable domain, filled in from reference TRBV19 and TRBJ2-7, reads DGGITQSPKYLFRKEGQNVTLSCEQNLNHDAMYWYRQDPGQGLRLIYYSQIVNDFQKGDIAEGYSVSREKKESFPLTVTSAQKNPTAFYLCASSIRDSPRGSYEQYFGPGTRLTVT.